What follows are 28 T cell receptor beta chains derived from one specimen sequenced in a study of vaccination and CD4 T cells after COVID-19. Antigen specificity for these receptors is unknown. The Oncomine TCR Beta short-read assay generated sequence data from the DNA of cultured CD4+ T cells. TCRdb passed the PCR reads through MiXCR, listing each CDR3 protein once. The table lists about 11,000 distinct CDR3 sequences, around 75% of them singletons. Described treatment: roughly nine-day PBMC culture with coronavirus spike peptide pools or control peptides (ViraFEST assay). Sequencing used CD4+ T cells from blood, cultured in vitro. These receptors all stem from a human donor who had recovered from COVID-19.

J is TRBJ2-7 and V is TRBV15; D remains unclear. The CDR3 has 15 amino acids. Germline V lookup: CDR1 LNHNV, CDR2 YYDKDF (reference sequence). V was trimmed by 0 bases and J by 0 bases, leaving 9 bases between them. The CDR3 nucleotides are TGTGCCACCAGCAGAGAGCAAGGCTACTCCTACGAGCAGTACTTC. This gives the protein CATSREQGYSYEQYF. Looking up the rest from reference TRBV15 and TRBJ2-7 gives the full variable domain: DAMVIQNPRYQVTQFGKPVTLSCSQTLNHNVMYWYQQKSSQAPKLLFHYYDKDFNNEADTPDNFQSRRPNTSFCFLDIRSPGLGDTAMYLCATSREQGYSYEQYFGPGTRLTVT.

The chain is built from TRBV28 and TRBJ1-2, with D hard to call. Trimming took off 7 bases at V and 4 bases at J, with 10 bases between the two ends. The CDR3 totals 12 residues. CDR1 MDHEN and CDR2 SYDVKM come from the germline V gene. CDR3 coding DNA: TGTGCCAGCACCGATGACATCTATGGCTACACCTTC. As protein: CASTDDIYGYTF.

The chain links TRBV4-3 to TRBJ2-6; D remains ambiguous. V was cut by 4 bases and J by 0 bases, with 7 bases left in between. In germline, CDR1 is LGHNA, CDR2 YSLEER. This CDR3 has 15 amino acids. CDR3 loop: CASSRLGSGANVLTF. DNA of the CDR3: TGCGCCAGCAGCCGGCTCGGCTCTGGGGCCAACGTCCTGACTTTC.

The V and J genes are TRBV19 and TRBJ1-5; no reliable D call. The CDR3 totals 15 residues. Germline V gene data show CDR1 as LNHDA and CDR2 as SQIVND (reference sequence). The V gene lost 6 bases and the J gene lost 0 bases, with 12 bases spanning the gap. The CDR3 region is CASRRGENSNQPQHF. CDR3 nucleotide sequence: TGTGCCAGTAGGCGCGGGGAAAATAGCAATCAGCCCCAGCATTTT.

The chain is built from TRBV7-2 and TRBJ1-6; D not certain. Germline V gene sequence: CDR1 SGHTA, CDR2 FQGNSA. This CDR3 is built from 13 residues. V was trimmed by 4 bases and J by 6 bases, leaving 7 bases between them. CDR3 bases: TGTGCCAGCAGCTACAGTGCTAATTCACCCCTCCACTTT. It yields the protein CASSYSANSPLHF.

The V call is TRBV15, the J call TRBJ2-3; 10 bases agree with TRBD2. The trim removed 1 base at V and 7 bases at J, leaving 8 bases unmatched. Germline CDR1 LNHNV, CDR2 YYDKDF (reference sequence). CDR3 length: 16 residues. Written as DNA, the CDR3 is TGTGCCACCAGCAGAGGTACCGGGACTAGCGCCTATACGCAGTATTTT. Translated: CATSRGTGTSAYTQYF. Based on the CDR3 plus reference TRBV15 and TRBJ2-3, the full variable domain is DAMVIQNPRYQVTQFGKPVTLSCSQTLNHNVMYWYQQKSSQAPKLLFHYYDKDFNNEADTPDNFQSRRPNTSFCFLDIRSPGLGDTAMYLCATSRGTGTSAYTQYFGPGTRLTVL.

This clonotype has more than one count but fewer than ten. The chain recombines TRBV20-1 with TRBJ1-1; tentatively, D is TRBD1 (6 bases). V lost 4 bases and J 6 bases, leaving 18 bases between the germline ends. Germline loops: CDR1 DFQATT, CDR2 SNEGSKA (reference sequence). The CDR3 is 14 amino acids. The CDR3: CSATLQGLGAEAFF. The CDR3, as DNA: TGCAGTGCTACCCTACAGGGTTTAGGGGCTGAAGCTTTCTTT.

The gene calls are TRBV6-1 and TRBJ1-1; the D gene is possibly TRBD1 (6 bases). CDR1 is MNHNS and CDR2 is SASEGT in the germline V gene. With 4 bases removed from V and 6 bases from J, the gap between germline ends came to 9 bases. This CDR3 region has 12 residues. The chain's CDR3 is CASSVRGPEAFF. CDR3 nucleotides: TGTGCCAGCAGTGTACGGGGGCCTGAAGCTTTCTTT.

This clonotype appeared a few times. V and J are TRBV28 and TRBJ2-7; D might be TRBD2 (6 bases). CDR1 and CDR2 (germline): MDHEN, SYDVKM. Trimming cost V 6 bases and J 3 bases, with 18 bases left between them. This CDR3 comprises 15 residues. The CDR3 protein is CASSPSQTRNYEQYF. The CDR3 DNA reads as TGTGCCAGCAGCCCATCCCAGACTAGAAACTACGAGCAGTACTTC.

The V gene is TRBV20-1, the J gene TRBJ1-2, with 9 nucleotides matching TRBD1. With 5 bases clipped from V and 7 bases from J, the junction kept 8 bases outside the gene matches. Looked up from germline, CDR1 is DFQATT and CDR2 is SNEGSKA (reference sequence). The CDR3 sequence is 13 residues long. The CDR3 nucleotides read TGCAGTGCTCCCGGGGGGGACAGGGTTGGCTACACCTTC. Translated, it gives CSAPGGDRVGYTF.

The rearrangement joins TRBV20-1 to TRBJ2-7; D ambiguous. This CDR3 contains 12 residues. Germline loops: CDR1 DFQATT, CDR2 SNEGSKA (reference sequence). V dropped 3 bases and J dropped 6 bases, with 12 bases sitting between them. The CDR3: CSARRDGREQYF. The CDR3 coding sequence is TGCAGTGCTAGGAGAGATGGGCGCGAGCAGTACTTC.

This clonotype showed up just a few times. The genes are TRBV11-1 and TRBJ2-1; 11 positions match TRBD2. Trimming cost V 5 bases and J 3 bases; bases outside gene matches: 6. From germline, CDR1 is SGHAT and CDR2 FQDESV (reference sequence). The CDR3 sequence is 16 residues long. The CDR3 protein is CASSRILAGVYNEQFF. CDR3 sequence (DNA): TGTGCCAGCAGCCGCATACTAGCGGGAGTCTACAATGAGCAGTTCTTC.

CDR3 in amino acids: CASSEWQLPNQPQHF. The CDR3 DNA reads as TGTGCCAGCAGTGAGTGGCAGCTTCCTAATCAGCCCCAGCATTTT. The V gene is TRBV6-1, the J gene TRBJ1-5; D remains ambiguous. Trimming cost V 3 bases and J 4 bases, with 13 bases left between them. Germline CDR1 reads MNHNS; CDR2 reads SASEGT. There are 15 residues in the CDR3.

This clonotype was observed a handful of times. This sequence joins TRBV2 and TRBJ1-2, with 9 positions matching TRBD1. Trimming cost V 7 bases and J 6 bases; bases outside gene matches: 18. The CDR3 length is 17 residues. The germline gives CDR1 SNHLY, CDR2 FYNNEI. The CDR3 is CASTPGGVGTGWNGYTF. CDR3 DNA: TGTGCCAGCACCCCGGGTGGGGTTGGGACAGGGTGGAATGGCTACACCTTC. Full variable domain (outside the CDR3, taken from reference TRBV2 and TRBJ1-2): EPEVTQTPSHQVTQMGQEVILRCVPISNHLYFYWYRQILGQKVEFLVSFYNNEISEKSEIFDDQFSVERPDGSNFTLKIRSTKLEDSAMYFCASTPGGVGTGWNGYTFGSGTRLTVV.

The chain uses TRBV24-1 and TRBJ2-7, with a tentative D call TRBD2 (7 bases). V was pared by 4 bases and J by 4 bases, with 19 bases between. This CDR3 has 16 residues. CDR1 and CDR2 (germline): KGHDR, SFDVKD. The CDR3 reads CATSDSSGGGLYEQYF. CDR3 bases: TGTGCCACCAGTGACTCGAGTGGGGGGGGGCTATACGAGCAGTACTTC.

The V call is TRBV20-1, the J call TRBJ2-1, with D unresolved. V was cut by 1 base and J by 4 bases, with 11 bases left in between. The CDR3 contains 14 residues. Germline lookup yields CDR1 DFQATT and CDR2 SNEGSKA (reference sequence). The CDR3 is CSARASVLYNEQFF. CDR3 nucleotide sequence: TGCAGTGCTAGAGCTAGTGTTCTGTACAATGAGCAGTTCTTC.

The gene calls are TRBV19 and TRBJ1-5; D might be TRBD1 (6 bases). Trimming cost V 6 bases and J 0 bases, with 12 bases left between them. The CDR3 sequence is 15 residues long. The V gene's germline CDR1 is LNHDA and CDR2 SQIVND (reference sequence). The CDR3 region is CASRSRQVSNQPQHF. Here the CDR3 DNA reads TGTGCCAGTAGATCCCGACAGGTTAGCAATCAGCCCCAGCATTTT.

The V call is TRBV19, the J call TRBJ1-5; possibly TRBD1 for D (6 bases). Germline V CDR1 and CDR2: LNHDA, SQIVND (reference sequence). The germline V and J ends were trimmed by 11 bases and 6 bases, with 17 bases remaining between them. This CDR3 comprises 13 residues. The CDR3 region is CAGNMGAGQPQHF. The CDR3 nucleotides are TGTGCCGGCAACATGGGGGCAGGTCAGCCCCAGCATTTT.

The chain combines TRBV19 with TRBJ2-2; unclear D gene. Between the trimmed V and J ends, which lost 6 bases and 3 bases, there was a span of 11 bases. Germline CDR1 and CDR2: LNHDA and SQIVND (reference sequence). The CDR3 length is 14 residues. CDR3 DNA sequence: TGTGCCAGTAGACCGGGTCTACACACCGGGGAGCTGTTTTTT. Its translation is CASRPGLHTGELFF.

The gene calls are TRBV20-1 and TRBJ1-5; 8 bases fit TRBD1. The germline V gene encodes CDR1 DFQATT and CDR2 SNEGSKA (reference sequence). The CDR3 extends over 13 amino acids. Trimming took 3 bases from V and 7 from J; bases not matched to a gene: 5. CDR3 in amino acids: CSARSGGVQPQHF. The CDR3 nucleotides read TGCAGTGCTAGGTCAGGGGGCGTCCAGCCCCAGCATTTT.

The chain recombines TRBV28 with TRBJ2-7; D may correspond to TRBD1 or TRBD2 (5 bases each). CDR1 and CDR2 (germline): MDHEN, SYDVKM. The V gene lost 8 bases and the J gene lost 4 bases, with 15 bases spanning the gap. CDR3 length: 13 amino acids. This chain's CDR3 is CASQGSGAYEQYF. The CDR3 nucleotides are TGTGCCAGCCAGGGCTCCGGGGCTTACGAGCAGTACTTC.

In this sample, this clonotype turned up a few times. The chain recombines TRBV20-1 with TRBJ2-5, with D perhaps TRBD1 (6 bases). This CDR3 contains 14 residues. Deletions cut 0 bases from V and 9 bases from J, with 17 bases between. Germline lookup yields CDR1 DFQATT and CDR2 SNEGSKA (reference sequence). The CDR3 spells CSARDPTGRGAQYF. CDR3 sequence (DNA): TGCAGTGCTAGAGATCCCACAGGGAGAGGGGCCCAGTACTTC.

This chain uses TRBV20-1 with TRBJ2-2; 8 bases are a match to TRBD2. Trimming took 0 bases from V and 13 from J; bases not matched to a gene: 4. This CDR3 spans 12 amino acids. The germline CDR1 and CDR2 sequences are DFQATT and SNEGSKA (reference sequence). CDR3 sequence: CSARDREGGLFF. For the CDR3, the DNA is TGCAGTGCTAGAGATCGGGAGGGTGGGCTGTTTTTT.

This chain links TRBV24-1 with TRBJ1-2; D unresolved. This CDR3 has 14 residues. Trimming cost V 1 base and J 2 bases, with 7 bases left between them. Germline CDR1 is KGHDR and CDR2 is SFDVKD. The CDR3 reads CATSDLTANYGYTF. The CDR3 bases are TGTGCCACCAGTGATTTAACAGCCAACTATGGCTACACCTTC.

V is TRBV6-1 and J is TRBJ2-5, with 7 nucleotides matching TRBD1. With V trimmed by 7 bases and J by 4 bases, 12 bases remained unmatched. The CDR3 runs 15 residues. CDR1 and CDR2 (germline): MNHNS, SASEGT. DNA of the CDR3: TGTGCCAGCACCCTGACAGGGTCCTCTCGAGAGACCCAGTACTTC. Translating it yields CASTLTGSSRETQYF.

J is TRBJ2-1 and V is TRBV6-4; D is uncertain. This CDR3 has 13 amino acids. Trimming removed 3 bases at V and 9 bases at J, with 12 bases between. Looked up from germline, CDR1 is MRHNA and CDR2 is SNTAGT. This chain's CDR3 is CASSDPRTAEQFF. The CDR3 bases are TGTGCCAGCAGTGATCCCAGGACGGCTGAGCAGTTCTTC.

CDR3 region: CASEGGGETQYF. CDR3 DNA: TGTGCCAGCGAGGGGGGAGGTGAGACCCAGTACTTC. The rearrangement links TRBV7-2 to TRBJ2-5, with D perhaps TRBD1 or TRBD2 (6 bases each). Germline assignment: CDR1 SGHTA and CDR2 FQGNSA. Trimming left V 8 bases short and J 5 bases short, with 12 bases between. There are 12 residues in the CDR3.

The chain joins TRBV6-5 to TRBJ1-5; D is undetermined. Trimming shortened V by 2 bases and J by 7 bases, and 6 bases separated the two germline ends. The germline V gene encodes CDR1 MNHEY and CDR2 SVGAGI. The CDR3 is 12 residues long. The CDR3 spells CASSYPGQPQHF. The CDR3 DNA is TGTGCCAGCAGTTACCCGGGCCAGCCCCAGCATTTT.